The rows below give T cell receptor beta chains drawn from one sample of a study of OX40 agonist ivuxolimab in advanced cancers. Profiled with immunoSEQ multiplex PCR; TCRdb holds only in-frame clones, not every one. Here the sample spans roughly 70,000 clones, less than 90% being singletons. Sequenced material: CD4+ or CD8+ T cells sorted from blood, taken in a trial of the OX40 agonist ivuxolimab. The receptors originated from an adult with an advanced solid tumor such as melanoma, head and neck, liver or kidney cancer. Each CDR3 is given with its conserved first and last residue. The D gene is left open where the match is weak.

j_call,d_call,v_call,cdr3_aa,cdr3_nt
TRBJ2-7,TRBD2,TRBV19,CASGSGLAGVSYEQYF,TGTGCCAGTGGATCAGGTCTAGCGGGAGTCTCCTACGAGCAGTACTTC
TRBJ2-1,-,TRBV7-8,CASSRAFGDSYNEQFF,TGTGCCAGCAGCCGAGCGTTTGGGGACTCCTACAATGAGCAGTTCTTC
TRBJ1-4,TRBD1,TRBV19,CASSLEGGLANEKLFF,TGTGCCAGTAGCCTTGAAGGGGGCCTTGCTAATGAAAAACTGTTTTTT
TRBJ2-2,TRBD2,TRBV7-8,CASSLRDSSGRGAGELFF,TGTGCCAGCAGCCTACGGGACTCAAGCGGGAGGGGCGCCGGGGAGCTGTTTTTT
TRBJ1-1,TRBD1,TRBV2,CASRPGTGKAFF,TGTGCCAGCAGACCCGGGACAGGAAAAGCTTTCTTT
TRBJ2-7,-,TRBV11-1,CASSQTGSYEQYF,TGTGCCAGCAGCCAGACAGGCTCCTACGAGCAGTACTTC
TRBJ2-3,-,TRBV7-2,CASRRTTDTQYF,TGTGCCAGCAGGAGAACCACAGATACGCAGTATTTT
TRBJ2-2,-,TRBV7-8,CASSLARNTGELFF,TGTGCCAGCAGCTTAGCTAGGAACACCGGGGAGCTGTTTTTT
TRBJ1-5,-,TRBV5-1,CASSRGDGNQPQHF,TGCGCCAGCAGCCGGGGGGACGGTAATCAGCCCCAGCATTTT
TRBJ1-6,-,TRBV13,CASSLGQGVRNSPLHF,TGTGCCAGCAGCTTAGGACAGGGTGTGAGGAATTCACCCCTCCACTTT